This TCR beta chain was obtained from a study of T cells in Graves' hyperthyroidism and ophthalmopathy (dated by TCRdb to the late 2010s). The study in broad terms: Peripheral blood samples were taken at initial diagnosis, before any treatment was given. The 100 discovery patients were randomly split 7:3 into training and test sets. After sampling, hyperthyroidism patients received methimazole starting at 30 mg daily, and ophthalmopathy patients received high-dose intravenous methylprednisolone. Thyroid tissue and blood T-cell repertoires from six or seven Graves' hyperthyroidism patients were also compared in the study. Whether ophthalmopathy could be predicted prospectively was tested in an independent validation cohort made up of roughly 19 hyperthyroidism patients plus 17 patients who later progressed to ophthalmopathy. A discovery cohort of about 96 patients, approximately 45 with Graves' ophthalmopathy and 55 to 60 with stable Graves' hyperthyroidism, was used to find distinguishing TCR V-J signatures. The paper describes TCR Vbeta CDR3 sequencing of more than 120 peripheral blood samples, made up of roughly 45 ophthalmopathy patients, around 78 hyperthyroidism patients and roughly 17 progressor patients.

Ophthalmopathy patients had moderately to severely active disease, Clinical Activity Score of at least 3, NOSPECS grade of at least 4, and duration under 3 months. Any patient with an uncontrolled infection, another autoimmune disease, pregnancy or lactation was excluded. Diagnoses were based on clinical symptoms, serum thyroxine and TRAb, thyroid ultrasound and orbital computed tomography. PBMCs were isolated from approximately 10 ml of fresh peripheral blood by Ficoll-Paque density gradient centrifugation. Total RNA was extracted with Trizol reagent, and quality was checked on an Agilent 2100 Bioanalyzer. The TCR beta CDR3 regions were amplified from RNA transcripts. A first-round RT-PCR of the TCR CDR3 used the HTBI primer set with the Qiagen OneStep RT-PCR kit. A second multiplex PCR round built the libraries, followed by size selection and purification. Libraries were sequenced paired-end with 100 bp reads on an Illumina HiSeq2000. The original methods were these. Raw data were processed with SOAPnuke, discarding reads with adapters, uncalled bases, mean Phred below 15, or no exact constant-primer or identifier match. COPE v1.2.5 was used to merge high-quality paired reads, and clonotypes were defined as unique nucleotide sequences. Clonotypes were aligned to IMGT TRBV, TRBD and TRBJ reference segments using MiTCR v1.1. The analysis included only V-J combinations with a frequency above 0.0001, which together covered about 99% of the repertoires. A TCS score was defined as the ratio between F50 (clonal expansion) and ExV (chaos), using BLOSUM62-based TCRdist between CDR3 peptides within each V-J. Welch's t-statistics and random forest reduced 500 to 550 V-J features to fewer than 15, which were used in a naive Bayes classifier (R e1071). The raw public reads went through TCRdb reprocessing: fastp at Q25, MiXCR clone calling, in-frame beta chains kept. Here each entry gathers all rows of one CDR3 protein and keeps the most common genes and DNA. TCRdb, rather than the study authors, made the V and J calls. The table for this sample lists about 400,000 distinct CDR3 sequences; about 16% of them were counted only once. Together, the top ten hold approximately 19% of the sample.

For this chain, trimming is 0 bases at the V end and 5 bases at the J end, and the number of junction bases without a gene match is 20. From the germline V gene, CDR1 is SGHRS and CDR2 is YFSETQ. Taken from cysteine to phenylalanine, the CDR3 has 19 residues. CDR3 DNA only is kept here, 57 bases in frame from base 1. General findings and caveats noted by the study authors: Sample size was not statistically predetermined, and investigators were not blinded to group allocation. During validation, the model predicted progression to ophthalmopathy a median of approximately six months ahead of onset, with more than 55% sensitivity and around 72% specificity. In cross-validation, a model built on a 13 V-J signature told ophthalmopathy apart from stable hyperthyroidism with 87.88% sensitivity and approximately 81% specificity, and in testing the same model reached 80%/75%. Most expanded thyroid clonotypes (frequency above 0.001) were also found in blood, which suggests that blood repertoires may mirror thyroid immune responses.

This clonotype was found a few times. Its binding antigen is unknown. No quality values exist for individual bases; no much larger clone is one base distant. The source is a woman aged 60-75 years with Graves' ophthalmopathy. This sequence uses TRBV5-1 and TRBJ2-7; 7 nucleotides in the junction match TRBD2. Sequencing input: blood. DNA sequence: TGCGCCAGCAGCTTGGATCTGGATTTTGGCGGGGGAGGGTACCACGAGCAGTACTTC. Its translation is CASSLDLDFGGGGYHEQYF.